The next 10 T cell receptor beta chains were all read from a single sample in a study of blood T cell repertoires in COVID-19. TCRdb's table, derived via immunoSEQ multiplex PCR, lists solely in-frame clones and lacks some. The sample holds 45,000 or so clones; about nine tenths are singletons and the top ten take about a quarter. The sample taken for sequencing was peripheral blood. These receptors came from a woman aged 80 or over in a cohort sampled during active or convalescent COVID-19.

This clone has only one observation. The V gene is TRBV5-3, the J gene TRBJ2-3, with 10 nucleotides matching TRBD2. TRBV5-3 is treated as an ORF (open reading frame) with a function not yet certain. The CDR3 sequence is 16 residues long. J gave up 2 bases and V 0 bases, and 3 bases lay outside the gene matches. The CDR3 sequence: CARSLGTSGDTDTQYF. DNA for the CDR3: TGTGCCAGAAGCTTGGGTACTAGCGGGGACACAGATACGCAGTATTTT.

The rearrangement joins TRBV19 to TRBJ2-1; D possibly corresponds to TRBD2 (7 bases). V was shortened by 3 bases and J by 3 bases, with 15 bases between the two germline ends. This CDR3 region has 16 residues. Germline CDR1 and CDR2: LNHDA and SQIVND (reference sequence). The CDR3 is CASSMYSGGSYNEQFF. CDR3 DNA: TGTGCCAGTAGTATGTATTCGGGGGGCAGCTACAATGAGCAGTTCTTC.

The CDR3 nucleotides read TGTGCCAGCAGCTCAACTAGGGGGGGCGCTGGACGCTCCTACAATGAGCAGTTCTTC. Its protein product is CASSSTRGGAGRSYNEQFF. V and J are TRBV11-3 and TRBJ2-1, with D tentatively TRBD2 (7 bases). The CDR3 is 19 amino acids. Trimming removed 4 bases from V and 0 bases from J, with 22 bases in between. Germline lookup yields CDR1 SGHNT and CDR2 YENEEA.

V and J are TRBV10-2 and TRBJ2-3; TRBD1 is a possible D gene (6 bases). With 5 bases removed from V and 3 bases from J, the gap between germline ends came to 12 bases. Germline values: CDR1 WSHSY, CDR2 SAAADI. The CDR3 covers 14 residues. The CDR3 sequence: CASSRQGWTDTQYF. The DNA for the CDR3 is TGCGCCAGCAGTCGTCAGGGGTGGACAGATACGCAGTATTTT.

CDR3 residues: CASSQDVEWGTDTQYF. CDR3 bases: TGCGCCAGCAGCCAAGATGTGGAGTGGGGCACAGATACGCAGTATTTT. V gene TRBV4-3 combines with J gene TRBJ2-3, with D hard to call. V lost 0 bases to trimming and J lost 1 base, with 11 bases between them. This CDR3 is 16 amino acids long. Germline lookup yields CDR1 LGHNA and CDR2 YSLEER.

The chain is built from TRBV10-3 and TRBJ1-3; possibly TRBD1 for D (5 bases). V lost 10 bases and J lost 0, with 19 bases in between. Germline V gene data show CDR1 as ENHRY and CDR2 as SYGVKD. The CDR3 has 16 residues. The CDR3 nucleotides are TGTGCCACCTGGGAAATCGGCAGGGTCTCTGGAAACACCATATATTTT. Amino acid sequence: CATWEIGRVSGNTIYF.

This clone has just one count. As DNA, the CDR3 is TGTGCCAGTAGTAGGGGGACAGTTGAGACCGGGGAGCTGTTTTTT. It is translated as CASSRGTVETGELFF. The gene calls are TRBV19 and TRBJ2-2; 7 nucleotides agree with TRBD1. The CDR3 covers 15 residues. In germline, CDR1 is LNHDA, CDR2 SQIVND (reference sequence). J gave up 5 bases and V 4 bases, and 7 bases lay outside the gene matches.

V gene TRBV11-2 combines with J gene TRBJ2-7; D gene uncertain. The CDR3 contains 14 residues. CDR1 is SGHAT, CDR2 FQNNGV, per germline. V was cut by 5 bases and J by 0 bases, with 11 bases left in between. This CDR3 is CASSTPESSYEQYF. CDR3 bases: TGTGCCAGCAGCACACCGGAGTCCTCCTACGAGCAGTACTTC.

This chain links TRBV12-3 or TRBV12-4 with TRBJ2-1; D gene unclear. The length of the CDR3 is 11 residues. The V gene lost 3 bases and the J gene lost 7 bases, with 4 bases spanning the gap. The CDR3 nucleotides read TGTGCCAGCAGTTTCCGGAATGAGCAGTTCTTC. Translating it yields CASSFRNEQFF.

CDR3 sequence (DNA): TGCGCCAGCAGCCCTCAGGGGCCCGGGACTGAAGCTTTCTTT. This translates into CASSPQGPGTEAFF. V gene TRBV5-1 combines with J gene TRBJ1-1; perhaps TRBD1 as D (6 bases). Deletions cut 4 bases from V and 5 bases from J, with 15 bases between. The CDR3 consists of 14 residues. CDR1 SGHRS and CDR2 YFSETQ come from the germline V gene. Drawing the rest from reference TRBV5-1 and TRBJ1-1, the complete variable domain is KAGVTQTPRYLIKTRGQQVTLSCSPISGHRSVSWYQQTPGQGLQFLFEYFSETQRNKGNFPGRFSGRQFSNSRSEMNVSTLELGDSALYLCASSPQGPGTEAFFGQGTRLTVV.